What follows are 10 T cell receptor beta chains derived from one specimen sequenced in a study of CD8 T cells in ankylosing spondylitis. From the 5' RACE reads, TCRdb called clonotypes with MiXCR, one entry per CDR3 protein. The sample contains approximately 250,000 distinct CDR3 sequences, under 12% of which appear only once. Sequenced input: blood, either unsorted or a sorted T cell fraction (not recorded which). These receptors all come from a male donor with ankylosing spondylitis or in good health (not recorded which).

This clonotype was seen repeatedly, ten times or more. V gene TRBV10-1 combines with J gene TRBJ2-1; unclear D gene. The CDR3 length is 11 residues. CDR1 is WNHNN, CDR2 SYGVQD, per germline (reference sequence). V dropped 4 bases and J dropped 7 bases, with 5 bases sitting between them. The CDR3 protein is CASSGGNEQFF. In DNA form, the CDR3 reads TGCGCCAGCAGTGGTGGGAATGAGCAGTTCTTC.

The sample holds many counts of this clonotype. The V gene is TRBV4-1, the J gene TRBJ1-1, with D tentatively TRBD1 (5 bases). The ends were cut back, 2 bases at V and 2 bases at J, with 15 bases in the middle. The CDR3 has 16 amino acids. CDR1 and CDR2 from the germline V gene are MGHRA and YSYEKL. The CDR3 DNA is TGCGCCAGCAGCCAATCGGGGGGGAGAGGAAACACTGAAGCTTTCTTT. Protein: CASSQSGGRGNTEAFF.

As to this clonotype: A much larger clone is a single base away; this may be a read error. This chain joins TRBV12-3 or TRBV12-4 and TRBJ2-7, with TRBD1 identical over 7 bases. The CDR3 extends over 12 amino acids. Losses at the gene ends were 5 bases for V and 9 bases for J; bases not matched to a gene: 7. In DNA, the CDR3 is TGTGCCAGCAGTCCGCACGGGACAGCGCAGTACTTC. Translating it yields CASSPHGTAQYF.

This clonotype was picked up many times. The chain couples TRBV29-1 to TRBJ1-3; D uncertain. The CDR3 contains 13 residues. CDR1 and CDR2 (germline): SQVTM, ANQGSEA. V lost 0 bases and J 7 bases, leaving 10 bases between the germline ends. CDR3: CSVEESGWNTIYF. In DNA form, the CDR3 reads TGCAGCGTTGAAGAGTCCGGGTGGAACACCATATATTTT.

This clonotype has ten or more counts. CDR3 coding DNA: TGTGCCAGCAGCTTAGCCCCAGGGTGGGACTATGGCTACACCTTC. This sequence encodes CASSLAPGWDYGYTF. The gene calls are TRBV7-8 and TRBJ1-2; weak D call: TRBD1 (5 bases). V dropped 0 bases and J dropped 3 bases, with 11 bases sitting between them. This CDR3 comprises 15 residues. The V gene's germline CDR1 is SGHVS and CDR2 FQNEAQ.

This clonotype was recorded many times. The CDR3 bases are TGCAGTGCTAGAGGGTCGATCACTGAAGCTTTCTTT. Amino acid sequence: CSARGSITEAFF. V and J are TRBV20-1 and TRBJ1-1; D gene ambiguous. CDR3 size: 12 residues. Germline V gene data show CDR1 as DFQATT and CDR2 as SNEGSKA (reference sequence). V lost 1 base and J lost 4, with 7 bases in between.

This clonotype was detected ten times or more. The CDR3 here is CASSAVRDLNTGELFF. DNA of the CDR3: TGTGCCAGCAGTGCAGTTAGGGACCTGAACACCGGGGAGCTGTTTTTT. The chain has TRBV25-1 and TRBJ2-2; D may correspond to TRBD1 or TRBD2 (5 bases each). V was shortened by 4 bases and J by 1 base, with 13 bases between the two germline ends. This CDR3 contains 16 residues. CDR1 is MGHDK, CDR2 SYGVNS, per germline.

This clonotype appeared many times. The chain recombines TRBV20-1 with TRBJ2-1, with TRBD2 matching 12 bases. J lost 5 bases, V lost 5 bases, and 4 bases had no gene match. This CDR3 is 14 amino acids long. CDR1 and CDR2 (germline): DFQATT, SNEGSKA (reference sequence). CDR3 DNA sequence: TGCAGTGCTTCTAGCGGGAGGGACGACAATGAGCAGTTCTTC. Encoded protein: CSASSGRDDNEQFF.

In its sample, this clonotype was seen many times. The V and J genes are TRBV2 and TRBJ2-1; 8 bases align to TRBD2. CDR1 SNHLY and CDR2 FYNNEI come from the germline V gene. The CDR3 sequence is 16 residues long. The V and J ends lost 5 bases and 3 bases, in that order; junction bases with no gene match: 9. CDR3 DNA sequence: TGTGCCAGCAGTTTTTCAGCGGGAGTAGGCTACAATGAGCAGTTCTTC. It yields the protein CASSFSAGVGYNEQFF.

This chain connects TRBV27 to TRBJ2-7, with TRBD1 as a possible D gene (6 bases). V was shortened by 5 bases and J by 3 bases, with 11 bases between the two germline ends. Germline CDR1 is MNHEY and CDR2 is SMNVEV (reference sequence). The CDR3 length is 13 residues. CDR3 DNA: TGTGCCAGCAGTCCAGGGGAACTCTACGAGCAGTACTTC. Protein product: CASSPGELYEQYF.